The 19 T cell receptor beta chains in this list originate from one sample, sequenced in a study of blood T cell repertoires in COVID-19. Assay used: immunoSEQ multiplex PCR; TCRdb lists only in-frame clones, some missing. Of about 190,000 clones listed, roughly nine tenths are singletons. The sample taken for sequencing was peripheral blood. These receptors all come from a man younger than 45 with acute or convalescent COVID-19.

The chain carries TRBV10-1 and TRBJ1-1; no reliable D call. V was shortened by 0 bases and J by 1 base, with 6 bases between the two germline ends. The germline V gene has CDR1 WNHNN and CDR2 SYGVQD (reference sequence). This CDR3 contains 14 residues. CDR3 in DNA: TGCGCCAGCAGTGAGTCGTGGCCGAACACTGAAGCTTTCTTT. Its translation is CASSESWPNTEAFF.

Of note for this clone: Different DNA sequences within this sample yield the same CDR3. In DNA form, the CDR3 reads TGTGCCAGCAGCGTAGGACTAGATCCCTCCTACAATGAGCAGTTCTTC. It translates to CASSVGLDPSYNEQFF. V and J are TRBV9 and TRBJ2-1; D perhaps matches TRBD2 (6 bases). Germline lookup yields CDR1 SGDLS and CDR2 YYNGEE. This CDR3 is 16 amino acids long. Trimming cost V 0 bases and J 0 bases, with 10 bases left between them.

The chain has TRBV4-2 and TRBJ2-1, with TRBD2 matching over 8 bases. The CDR3 sequence is 21 residues long. The germline V gene has CDR1 LGHNA and CDR2 YNFKEQ. V dropped 0 bases and J dropped 4; count of bases not matched to a gene: 20. As DNA, the CDR3 is TGTGCCAGCAGCCAAGATTCGTGGCGGGAGGCCCTGTACTTAAAATACAATGAGCAGTTCTTC. It is translated as CASSQDSWREALYLKYNEQFF.

This clone showed up just a few times. The gene calls are TRBV6-5 and TRBJ1-4, with D perhaps matching TRBD1 (5 bases). CDR3 size: 16 residues. Trimming took 3 bases from V and 5 from J, leaving 16 bases between them. Germline CDR1 is MNHEY and CDR2 is SVGAGI. For the CDR3, the DNA is TGTGCCAGCAGTTATGAGCAGGGATGGGCCAATGAAAAACTGTTTTTT. It codes for CASSYEQGWANEKLFF.

V gene TRBV5-1 combines with J gene TRBJ1-4, with D perhaps TRBD1 (5 bases). CDR3 length: 15 amino acids. Germline lookup yields CDR1 SGHRS and CDR2 YFSETQ. The V and J ends lost 1 base and 6 bases respectively, with 13 bases between them. CDR3 nucleotides: TGCGCCAGCAGCTTGACAGGACAAGCCCATGAAAAACTGTTTTTT. It yields the protein CASSLTGQAHEKLFF.

The rearrangement uses TRBV3-1 (or the pseudogene TRBV3-2) and TRBJ2-2; tentatively, D is TRBD1 (6 bases). V was trimmed by 2 bases and J by 7 bases, leaving 17 bases between them. CDR1 is LGHDT, CDR2 YNNKEL, per germline (reference sequence). The CDR3 is made up of 16 amino acids. The CDR3 protein is CASSQRKTGRGGELFF. The CDR3 DNA sequence: TGTGCCAGCAGCCAACGGAAGACGGGCAGGGGCGGGGAGCTGTTTTTT.

The chain recombines TRBV28 with TRBJ1-6; D not resolved. Trimming took 6 bases from V and 8 from J, leaving 8 bases between them. This CDR3 region has 12 residues. Germline values: CDR1 MDHEN, CDR2 SYDVKM. The CDR3 DNA reads as TGTGCCAGCAGAGTCGACTATTCACCCCTCCACTTT. Translation gives CASRVDYSPLHF.

V is TRBV28 and J is TRBJ1-6; D is uncertain. The V and J ends lost 6 bases and 9 bases respectively, with 6 bases between them. CDR3 size: 11 residues. Germline assignment: CDR1 MDHEN and CDR2 SYDVKM. For the CDR3, the DNA is TGTGCCAGCAGGGCGGGTTCACCCCTCCACTTT. This sequence encodes CASRAGSPLHF. The full variable domain, its missing parts supplied by reference TRBV28 and TRBJ1-6, is DVKVTQSSRYLVKRTGEKVFLECVQDMDHENMFWYRQDPGLGLRLIYFSYDVKMKEKGDIPEGYSVSREKKERFSLILESASTNQTSMYLCASRAGSPLHFGNGTRLTVT.

The chain couples TRBV28 to TRBJ2-3; TRBD2 is a possible D gene (5 bases). The ends were cut back, 5 bases at V and 5 bases at J, with 14 bases in the middle. Germline CDR1 is MDHEN and CDR2 is SYDVKM. CDR3 length equals 14 residues. The CDR3 region is CASSPGEGLDTQYF. CDR3 nucleotide sequence: TGTGCCAGCAGTCCCGGTGAGGGTCTAGATACGCAGTATTTT. Filled out from reference TRBV28 and TRBJ2-3, the complete variable domain reads DVKVTQSSRYLVKRTGEKVFLECVQDMDHENMFWYRQDPGLGLRLIYFSYDVKMKEKGDIPEGYSVSREKKERFSLILESASTNQTSMYLCASSPGEGLDTQYFGPGTRLTVL.

This clone is a singleton in its sample. V is TRBV6-1 and J is TRBJ1-1, with 7 bases that match TRBD1. This CDR3 comprises 14 residues. Germline V CDR1 and CDR2: MNHNS, SASEGT. J gave up 3 bases and V 6 bases, and 7 bases lay outside the gene matches. CDR3 protein: CASSRQGSDTEAFF. In nucleotides, the CDR3 is TGTGCCAGCAGCCGACAGGGATCGGACACTGAAGCTTTCTTT.

The V and J genes are TRBV15 and TRBJ1-6; D remains unclear. The CDR3 contains 15 residues. The V gene's germline CDR1 is LNHNV and CDR2 YYDKDF (reference sequence). V lost 3 bases, J lost 6 bases, and 12 bases lay in between. As DNA, the CDR3 is TGTGCCACCAGCAGCCCCAGTGGGAGTAATTCACCCCTCCACTTT. Translated, it gives CATSSPSGSNSPLHF.

The J gene is TRBJ1-4, the V gene TRBV6-1; D is perhaps TRBD1 (5 bases). V gave up 0 bases and J gave up 3 bases, with 14 bases separating them. Per the germline V gene, CDR1 is MNHNS and CDR2 is SASEGT. This CDR3 spans 17 amino acids. Here the CDR3 DNA reads TGTGCCAGCAGTGAAGCCGTCAGGGCGGCTGCTAATGAAAAACTGTTTTTT. Amino acids: CASSEAVRAAANEKLFF.

Regarding this clone: A junction boundary mismatches the germline segment, possibly from a read error. CDR3 sequence: CASSPGQGTGKTVF. In nucleotides, the CDR3 is TGCGCCAGCAGCCCGGGACAGGGGACGGGAAAAACTGTTTTT. The rearrangement uses TRBV5-1 and TRBJ1-4, with 10 bases aligning to TRBD1. The CDR3 covers 14 residues. Per germline, CDR1 SGHRS and CDR2 YFSETQ.

The genes are TRBV28 and TRBJ1-1; D is ambiguous. The V end lost 6 bases, the J end lost 6 bases, and 17 bases lay between the germline ends. The CDR3 runs 14 residues. From germline, CDR1 is MDHEN and CDR2 SYDVKM. The CDR3 bases are TGTGCCAGCAGGAACTCCCTCGAAAGTTCTGAAGCTTTCTTT. It specifies CASRNSLESSEAFF.

This chain links TRBV6-5 with TRBJ1-5; 8 bases align to TRBD1. The CDR3 length is 16 residues. Unmatched junction bases numbered 11, after V lost 4 bases and J lost 6 bases. From germline, CDR1 is MNHEY and CDR2 SVGAGI. The CDR3 DNA is TGTGCCAGCAGTTCAACTCGCAGGGGGCAGAGTCAGCCCCAGCATTTT. Translating it yields CASSSTRRGQSQPQHF.

The chain carries TRBV18 and TRBJ2-7, with 8 bases lining up with TRBD2. This CDR3 is built from 16 residues. J gave up 0 bases and V 5 bases, and 9 bases lay outside the gene matches. The germline V gene has CDR1 KGHSH and CDR2 LQKENI. The CDR3 DNA sequence: TGTGCCAGCTCAACCCAGATAGCGGGAAGCTCCTACGAGCAGTACTTC. Amino acids: CASSTQIAGSSYEQYF.

The chain joins TRBV19 to TRBJ2-5, with TRBD2 identical over 9 bases. Germline V lookup: CDR1 LNHDA, CDR2 SQIVND (reference sequence). Trimming cost V 6 bases and J 3 bases; bases outside gene matches: 5. There are 14 residues in the CDR3. Here the CDR3 reads CASRRAGGEETQYF. CDR3 nucleotides: TGTGCCAGTAGGAGAGCGGGGGGCGAAGAGACCCAGTACTTC.

This clone was detected only once. The chain combines TRBV28 with TRBJ1-1, with unresolved D. V was shortened by 2 bases and J by 3 bases, with 4 bases between the two germline ends. Germline V gene sequence: CDR1 MDHEN, CDR2 SYDVKM. The CDR3 consists of 12 residues. The CDR3 nucleotides read TGTGCCAGCAGTTTAGCGGACACTGAAGCTTTCTTT. It is translated as CASSLADTEAFF.

V and J are TRBV3-1 (or the pseudogene TRBV3-2) and TRBJ2-5; D is undetermined. Germline CDR1 is LGHDT and CDR2 is YNNKEL (reference sequence). The CDR3 sequence is 16 residues long. V gave up 1 base and J gave up 7 bases, with 19 bases separating them. The CDR3 DNA sequence: TGTGCCAGCAGCCAAGGGCGGATACCCACACGTGGGACCCAGTACTTC. It encodes CASSQGRIPTRGTQYF.